These T cell receptor beta chains were read from a single sample in a study of human T cells and chemical hapten exposure. TCRdb fed the RACE reads into MiXCR, producing one record per CDR3 protein. The table has 65,000 to 95,000 distinct CDR3 sequences, around 9.3% seen once; the top ten hold 1.7%. What was sequenced was whole blood. Receptors were obtained from a female donor in good health. Some clones in this sample may be carry-over from other donors' samples. Both conserved end residues are part of each CDR3. The D gene is left open where the match is weak. A row's size may be missing; if present it is once, few, many or a size class.

d_call j_call v_call clone_size cdr3_nt cdr3_aa
TRBD1 TRBJ2-1 TRBV12-3/TRBV12-4 many TGTGCCAGCAGCTTACGGCGACAGGGGAGCGATGAGCAGTTCTTC CASSLRRQGSDEQFF
. TRBJ1-5 TRBV12-3/TRBV12-4 many TGTGCCAGCAGTTTAGCGGCCGGGAATCAGCCCCAGCATTTT CASSLAAGNQPQHF
. TRBJ1-1 TRBV2 few TGTGCCAGCCTAAAGATGGGGACTGCAACCCAAGCTTTCTTT CASLKMGTATQAFF
. TRBJ2-7 TRBV10-3 few TGTGCCATCAGTGAGCCCCAGGGGTGTAGCTACGAGCAGTACTTC CAISEPQGCSYEQYF
. TRBJ1-6 TRBV4-2 . TGTGCCAGCAGCCAAGATCGCGGGGGCGCCTACTCACCCCTCCACTTT CASSQDRGGAYSPLHF
TRBD2 TRBJ2-1 TRBV19 many TGTGCCAGTAGTGAACGACTAGCGGGGGGCTCAGTAGGTCCCAATGAGCAGTTCTTC CASSERLAGGSVGPNEQFF
. TRBJ1-5 TRBV28 many TGTGCCAGCAGTTCTGCCCCCGGAAGGGGCAATCAGCCCCAGCATTTT CASSSAPGRGNQPQHF
TRBD1 TRBJ1-1 TRBV2 many TGTGCCAGTACAGGGGGTCCTAACACTGAAGCTTTCTTT CASTGGPNTEAFF
. TRBJ2-1 TRBV12-3/TRBV12-4 many TGTGCCAGCAGTTTAGCCCACCGGAATGAGCAGTTCTTC CASSLAHRNEQFF
. TRBJ1-3 TRBV16 . TGTGCCAGCAGCCAATCAAGAGGGGTCGGAAACACCATATATTTT CASSQSRGVGNTIYF
TRBD2 TRBJ2-7 TRBV5-1 . TGCGCCAGCAGCTCCTCACTTAGCGGGGGCCAATCCTACGAGCAGTACTTC CASSSSLSGGQSYEQYF
. TRBJ1-5 TRBV6-1 . TGTGCCAGCAGTGAAGCGCTGATGACGGGTCAAGGTCCCCAGCATTTT CASSEALMTGQGPQHF
. TRBJ2-3 TRBV5-1 many TGCGCCAGCAGCCTATCCAGCACAGATACGCAGTATTTT CASSLSSTDTQYF
TRBD1 TRBJ2-1 TRBV7-9 few TGTGCCAGCAGCTTTACGACAGGGGAAAGTAGTGAGCAGTTCTTC CASSFTTGESSEQFF
TRBD1 TRBJ1-1 TRBV15 few TGTGCCACCAGCAGGCCACCACAGGGGGTGAAAACTGAAGCTTTCTTT CATSRPPQGVKTEAFF
. TRBJ1-5 TRBV20-1 many TGCAGTGCTAGCGAATTAGGGAGGGAGGATCAGCCCCAGCATTTT CSASELGREDQPQHF
. TRBJ1-5 TRBV10-3 many TGTGCCATCAGTGAGTCGATACGTACGCCCCAGCATTTT CAISESIRTPQHF
TRBD2 TRBJ2-3 TRBV11-2 many TGTGCCAGCAGCTTAGTTGGGCGGGGGAACACAGATACGCAGTATTTT CASSLVGRGNTDTQYF
TRBD2 TRBJ2-1 TRBV29-1 few TGCAGCGTTGATGAGAGTAGCGGGGTGAAGAATGAGCAGTTCTTC CSVDESSGVKNEQFF
TRBD2 TRBJ2-3 TRBV5-1 . TGCGCCAGCAGCTCGAGGCAGCGGGGGGGCCAAGATACGCAGTATTTT CASSSRQRGGQDTQYF
. TRBJ2-3 TRBV29-1 many TGCAGCGCGGACAGCACAGATACGCAGTATTTT CSADSTDTQYF
. TRBJ1-1 TRBV29-1 . TGCAGCGTTGCGGTCCCGGGGAGGACTGAAGCTTTCTTT CSVAVPGRTEAFF
. TRBJ1-6 TRBV27 many TGTGCCAGCAGGCCTTTCGTCAATTCACCCCTCCACTTT CASRPFVNSPLHF
. TRBJ2-2 TRBV29-1 . TGCAGCGTTGTCGGCTGTTTGAACACCGGGGAGCTGTTTTTT CSVVGCLNTGELFF
TRBD1 TRBJ2-7 TRBV20-1 many TGCAGTGCAGGACAGGGGGGCTTATACGAGCAGTACTTC CSAGQGGLYEQYF
. TRBJ1-5 TRBV6-5 . TGTGCCAGCAGGGAGGGTGGAGGAAGTCAGCCCCAGCATTTT CASREGGGSQPQHF
TRBD1 TRBJ1-1 TRBV20-1 few TGCAGTGCTACGGGACAGGGAGGCAACACTGAAGCTTTCTTT CSATGQGGNTEAFF
. TRBJ1-1 TRBV10-3 many TGTGCCATCAGTGACGCCGAGGGCACTGAAGCTTTCTTT CAISDAEGTEAFF
. TRBJ2-3 TRBV11-2 many TGTGCCAGCAGCTTTAGAACGGACGGCACAGATACGCAGTATTTT CASSFRTDGTDTQYF
. TRBJ2-7 TRBV20-1 . TGCAGTGCTAGAGATCGCCTAGCCGGGACCGCAGGGCAGTACTTC CSARDRLAGTAGQYF
. TRBJ2-5 TRBV7-7 many TGTGCCAGCAGCTGGACGAGGGATCCACAAGAGACCCAGTACTTC CASSWTRDPQETQYF
TRBD1 TRBJ1-1 TRBV4-1 . TGCGCCAGCACCAAGACAGGGGCGGGGAAGAAAACTGAAGCTTTCTTT CASTKTGAGKKTEAFF
TRBD1 TRBJ1-5 TRBV18 . TGTGCCAGCTCACCGAATCGACAGGGGGGCGGTCAGCCCCAGCATTTT CASSPNRQGGGQPQHF
. TRBJ2-3 TRBV28 . TGTGCCAGCAGTGGCCGACAGACCAGCACAGATACGCAGTATTTT CASSGRQTSTDTQYF
. TRBJ1-2 TRBV20-1 many TGCAGCAGACAGAGCTATGGCTACACCTTC CSRQSYGYTF
TRBD2 TRBJ2-1 TRBV20-1 . TGCAGTGCTTTAGCGGGGCTGGGTTACAATGAGCAGTTCTTC CSALAGLGYNEQFF
. TRBJ1-4 TRBV2 few TGTGCCAGCAGTGATGTGGGGCCGTGTAGTGAAAAACTGTTTTTT CASSDVGPCSEKLFF
TRBD1 TRBJ1-1 TRBV6-2/TRBV6-3 many TGTGCCAGCAGCCAAGGAACAGGGGCCTCTGCTTTCTTT CASSQGTGASAFF
TRBD1 TRBJ1-5 TRBV5-1 many TGCGCCAGCAGTTCGACAGGGGGCGAGGGTCAGCCCCAGCATTTT CASSSTGGEGQPQHF
. TRBJ1-1 TRBV7-9 many TGTGCCAGCACCGTCAGTCTCGGGGGTTGGGCTTTCTTT CASTVSLGGWAFF
TRBD2 TRBJ2-7 TRBV6-6 many TGTGCCAGCAGGGGACTAGCGGGGGAGATGCAGTACTTC CASRGLAGEMQYF
. TRBJ2-7 TRBV29-1 . TGCAGCGTTGATAGGGGGGGCGGGGAGCAGTACTTC CSVDRGGGEQYF
. TRBJ1-6 TRBV29-1 many TGCAGCGTTGTGTCGGGGGAGGGTTCACCCCTCCACTTT CSVVSGEGSPLHF
TRBD2 TRBJ2-7 TRBV4-2 few TGTGCCAGCAGTCGCATCTTTCGAACCGGGACTAGCGCTTACGAGCAGTACTTC CASSRIFRTGTSAYEQYF
TRBD2 TRBJ2-3 TRBV3-1 . TGTGCCAGCAGCCACACAGCCGGGACTAGCGGGGGGGCCAGCACAGATACGCAGTATTTT CASSHTAGTSGGASTDTQYF
. TRBJ2-7 TRBV6-5 few TGTGCCAGCAGTTACAGTAGGGGGGCCTACGAGCAGTACTTC CASSYSRGAYEQYF
TRBD1 TRBJ1-5 TRBV20-1 many TGCAGTGCTAGATCCGACAGGGAAAGTCAGCCCCAGCATTTT CSARSDRESQPQHF
. TRBJ1-4 TRBV29-1 many TGCAGCGTTGGTGGGGGCAGAGGAGAAAAACTGTTTTTT CSVGGGRGEKLFF
. TRBJ2-1 TRBV19 many TGTGCCAGTAGTATAGGTACCAGCCTGAAGTACAATGAGCAGTTCTTC CASSIGTSLKYNEQFF
. TRBJ2-7 TRBV7-9 . TGTGCCAGCAGCCCGCCGGACAGAGTATACGAGCAGTACTTC CASSPPDRVYEQYF
. TRBJ1-1 TRBV6-9 . TGTGCCAGCAGTTTAACGATCGTGGGGGGCGCGAGGGCTGAAGCTTTCTTT CASSLTIVGGARAEAFF
. TRBJ2-7 TRBV2 few TGTGCCAGCAGATCGACACCAGCCTACGAGCAGTACTTC CASRSTPAYEQYF
. TRBJ2-7 TRBV3-1 few TGTGCCAGCAGCCGGGGAGCAGGGGAGGGCGAGCAGTACTTC CASSRGAGEGEQYF
. TRBJ1-1 TRBV13 . TGTGCCAGCAGGTTACTGAACACTGAAGCTTTCTTT CASRLLNTEAFF